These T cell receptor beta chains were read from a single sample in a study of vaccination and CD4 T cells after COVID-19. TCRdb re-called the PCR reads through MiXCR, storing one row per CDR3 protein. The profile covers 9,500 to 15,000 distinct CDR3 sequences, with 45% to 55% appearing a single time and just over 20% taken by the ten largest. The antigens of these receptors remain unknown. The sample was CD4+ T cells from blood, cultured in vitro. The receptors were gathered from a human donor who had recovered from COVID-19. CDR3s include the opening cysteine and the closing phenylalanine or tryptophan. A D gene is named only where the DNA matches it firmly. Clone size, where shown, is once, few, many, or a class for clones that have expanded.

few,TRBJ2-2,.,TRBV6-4,TGTGCCAGCAGTGACTCGACTAGCGGGGAGCTGTTTTTT,CASSDSTSGELFF
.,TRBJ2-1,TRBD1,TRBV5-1,TGCGCCAGCAGCCTGACAGGGGTGAGTGAGCAGTTCTTC,CASSLTGVSEQFF
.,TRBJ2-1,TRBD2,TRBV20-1,TGCAGTGCCCCCGGGGGACTAGTAAACAATGAGCAGTTCTTC,CSAPGGLVNNEQFF
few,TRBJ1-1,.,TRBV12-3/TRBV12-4,TGTGCCAGCAGCCCCGCCGGTAGGATGAACACTGAAGCTTTCTTT,CASSPAGRMNTEAFF
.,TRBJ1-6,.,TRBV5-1,TGCGCCAGCAGCGGTTCATGGGGGTACAATTCACCCCTCCACTTT,CASSGSWGYNSPLHF
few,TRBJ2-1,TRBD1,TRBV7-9,TGTGCCAGCAGCTTAGGGACAGGGGTGAATGAGCAGTTCTTC,CASSLGTGVNEQFF
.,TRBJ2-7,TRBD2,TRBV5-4,TGTGCCAGCAGCTTGATGGTAGCGGGATCCGGCGAGCAGTACTTC,CASSLMVAGSGEQYF
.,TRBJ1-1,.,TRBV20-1,TGCAGTGCCGGGGCCTTGGGGACTGAAGCTTTCTTT,CSAGALGTEAFF
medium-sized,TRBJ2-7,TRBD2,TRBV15,TGTGCCACCAGCCTCGGGGGAGGGTCTAACGAGCAGTACTTC,CATSLGGGSNEQYF
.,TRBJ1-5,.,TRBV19,TGTGCCAGTAGTCCTCTCAATCAGCCCCAGCATTTT,CASSPLNQPQHF
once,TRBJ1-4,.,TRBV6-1,TGTGCCAGCAGCCGGGATCTAGAAAAACTGTTTTTT,CASSRDLEKLFF
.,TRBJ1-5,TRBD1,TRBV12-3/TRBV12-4,TGTGCCAGCAGTTCACGCCGCCGCGGGACAGCTAATAGCAATCAGCCCCAGCATTTT,CASSSRRRGTANSNQPQHF
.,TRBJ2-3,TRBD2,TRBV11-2,TGTGCCAGCAGCTCCTCCCCTAGCGGGAGGGCCCTCTATACGCAGTATTTT,CASSSSPSGRALYTQYF
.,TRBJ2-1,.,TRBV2,TGTGCCAGCAGTTCCCGGGACTTTCAGTTCTTC,CASSSRDFQFF
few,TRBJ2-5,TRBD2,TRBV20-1,TGCAGTGCTATGACTAGCTTACACCAAGAGACCCAGTACTTC,CSAMTSLHQETQYF
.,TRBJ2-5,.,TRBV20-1,TGCAGTGCTAGAGACCCGGAGGGGCGAGAGACCCAGTACTTC,CSARDPEGRETQYF
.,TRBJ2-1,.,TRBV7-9,TGTGCCAGCAGCCCACCTGAGGGTCGGTTAGGCTACAATGAGCAGTTCTTC,CASSPPEGRLGYNEQFF
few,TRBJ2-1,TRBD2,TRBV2,TGTGCCAGCAGACTAGCGGCTATAGGGGAGCAGTTCTTC,CASRLAAIGEQFF
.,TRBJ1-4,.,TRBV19,TGTGCCAGTAGTATGAGCCCCGGCACGGAAAAACTGTTTTTT,CASSMSPGTEKLFF
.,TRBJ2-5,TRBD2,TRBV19,TGTGCCAGTAGTATACAATGGGGACTAGCGGGGTACCAAGAGACCCAGTACTTC,CASSIQWGLAGYQETQYF
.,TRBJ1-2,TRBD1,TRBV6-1,TGTGCCAGTACAGTGGAACAGGGGTCTAACTATGGCTACACCTTC,CASTVEQGSNYGYTF
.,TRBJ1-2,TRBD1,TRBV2,TGTGCCAGCAGTGAACGGACAGGGGAATATGGCTACACCTTC,CASSERTGEYGYTF
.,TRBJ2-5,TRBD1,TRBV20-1,TGCAGTGCTAGAGGAGGACAGGGACAAGAGACCCAGTACTTC,CSARGGQGQETQYF
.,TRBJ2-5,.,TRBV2,TGCGCCAGCAGCTCCGAGCGCCTGAGGCCAGCGGGTATAGGGGAGACCCAGTACTTC,CASSSERLRPAGIGETQYF
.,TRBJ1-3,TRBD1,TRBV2,TGTGCCAGCAGTGTCCGCGACAGAGGGGGCCGGCGGGATTTT,CASSVRDRGGRRDF
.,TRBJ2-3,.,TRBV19,TGTGCCAGTAGGAGTAAGAGTAGTGGTACGCAGTATTTT,CASRSKSSGTQYF
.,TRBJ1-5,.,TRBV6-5,TGTGCCAGCAGTTCAGCGAATCAGCCCCAGCATTTT,CASSSANQPQHF
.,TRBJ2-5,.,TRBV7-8,TGTGCCAGCAGCTTAGAGGGGGGGGTGAGGGCGCGGGAGACCCAGTACTTC,CASSLEGGVRARETQYF
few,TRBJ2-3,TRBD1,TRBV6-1,TGTGCCAACGGCAAGGGGGCGGGCCCAGATACGCAGTATTTT,CANGKGAGPDTQYF
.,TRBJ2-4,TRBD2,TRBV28,TGTGCCAGCAGTTTCACGGGGGGAGGCAAAAACATTCAGTACTTC,CASSFTGGGKNIQYF
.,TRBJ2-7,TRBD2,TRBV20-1,TGCAGTGCTAGTCTTAGCGGGATAGCCTGCGAGCAGTACTTC,CSASLSGIACEQYF
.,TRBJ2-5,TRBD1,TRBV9,TGTGCCAGCAGCGTAGACCTGACAGGGGGGGAGACCCAGTACTTC,CASSVDLTGGETQYF
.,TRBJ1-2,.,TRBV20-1,TGCAGTGCTATGGACACGGTCTATGGCTACACCTTC,CSAMDTVYGYTF
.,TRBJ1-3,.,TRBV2,TGTGCCAGCAGTGCGGGGCCTGGAAACACCATATATTTT,CASSAGPGNTIYF
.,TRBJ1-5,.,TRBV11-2,TGTGCCAGCAGCTTAGGAGGGGGGAAGGAGCATTTT,CASSLGGGKEHF
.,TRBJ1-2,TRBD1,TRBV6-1,TGTGCCAGCAGTGAAGCTTATGGACAGGGGGGCTATGGCTACACCTTC,CASSEAYGQGGYGYTF
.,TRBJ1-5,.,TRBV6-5,TGTGCCAGCAGTTCCTTGGGTGGAGATCAGCCCCAGCATTTT,CASSSLGGDQPQHF